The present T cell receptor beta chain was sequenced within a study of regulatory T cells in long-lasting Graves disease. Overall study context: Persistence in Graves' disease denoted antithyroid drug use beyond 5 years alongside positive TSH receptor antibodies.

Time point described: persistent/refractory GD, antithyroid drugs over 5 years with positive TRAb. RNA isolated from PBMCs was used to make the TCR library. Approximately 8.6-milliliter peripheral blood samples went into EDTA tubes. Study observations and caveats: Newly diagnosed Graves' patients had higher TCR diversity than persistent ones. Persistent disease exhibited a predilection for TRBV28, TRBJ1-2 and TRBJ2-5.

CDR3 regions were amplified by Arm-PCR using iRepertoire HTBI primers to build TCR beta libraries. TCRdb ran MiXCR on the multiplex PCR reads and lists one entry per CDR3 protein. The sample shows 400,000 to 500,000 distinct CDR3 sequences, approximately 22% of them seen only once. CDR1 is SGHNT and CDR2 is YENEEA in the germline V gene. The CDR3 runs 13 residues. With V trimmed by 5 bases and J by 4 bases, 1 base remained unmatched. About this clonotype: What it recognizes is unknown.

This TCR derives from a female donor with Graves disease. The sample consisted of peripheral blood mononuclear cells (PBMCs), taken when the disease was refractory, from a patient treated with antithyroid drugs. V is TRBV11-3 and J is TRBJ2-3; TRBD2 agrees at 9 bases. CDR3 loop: CASSVAGADTQYF. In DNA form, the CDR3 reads TGTGCCAGCAGCGTAGCGGGAGCAGATACGCAGTATTTT.